This TCR beta chain was profiled in a study of shared clonotypes between healthy human individuals (TCRdb year 2020). In terms of the full investigation: A few men and two women, aged 18 to 49 years, made up the cohort. For each donor, CD4 naive and CD4 memory were each given three plates, CD8 naive was given two plates, and CD8 memory was given one plate. Blood TCR repertoires of a handful of healthy adults were deeply sequenced to estimate repertoire size and the extent of clonotype sharing between individuals. Different laboratories and diverse techniques were used to prepare libraries and sequence TCR repertoires, to increase sequencing depth and limit assay-specific biases. Each donor's leukapheresis produced roughly between roughly 0.85 and 10 billion PBMCs. The paper as a whole reports these results and caveats: Because the study included only a small number of donors, the genetic and exposure-history diversity represented was limited. Compared with non-shared clonotypes, clonotypes shared by all four sorted-subset donors had higher generation probabilities. Rarefaction of sorted-subset datasets indicated incomplete sequencing despite the large sequencing depth. Sampling was restricted to blood, and TCR repertoires in tissues likely differ from the TCR repertoires found in blood. When a handful of donors were compared, the shared fraction of clonotypes was about 5% for naive CD4, 3.5% for naive CD8, about 2.5% for memory CD4, and roughly 0.4% for memory CD8. Estimated clonotype richness was generally larger for naive than for memory subsets. Pairwise subsampling led to the expectation that sequencing depth would affect the degree of clonotype sharing among donors.

A note on this clone: Its antigen is unknown. A read error may account for a junction end that differs from germline.

The donors were healthy, HIV-negative adults who had no recently reported acute infections or vaccinations. Every donor was a Caucasian adult living in Nashville, Tennessee, USA. CD4+ T cells were enriched through magnetic negative selection, after which naive cells were positively selected on CD45RA and the remaining negative fraction served as the memory subset. Blood was collected by leukapheresis, and PBMCs were isolated by Ficoll-Histopaque density gradient centrifugation and then cryopreserved in liquid nitrogen vapor phase. Analytical flow cytometry was used to check the purity and quantity of each magnetically sorted T cell population. From each sorted fraction, genomic DNA was isolated and quantified by UV absorbance on a Nanodrop 2000c. Reading the germline V gene gives CDR1 SGHRS and CDR2 YFSETQ. The CDR3 goes from the cysteine to the phenylalanine over 15 residues. Just the 45-base CDR3 DNA is kept, in frame starting at base 1.

Using the deep immunoSEQ assay, multiplex PCR amplified TCR CDR3 regions from genomic DNA. Genomic DNA extracted from each cell subset was distributed evenly over all wells of several immunoSEQ 96-well plates, and each plate served as one replicate. For sorted subsets, about 200 ng genomic DNA, equal to tens of thousands of T cell genomes, was loaded into each replicate PCR. Purified libraries were measured with a Qubit 3.0 fluorometer, size-checked on a Bioanalyzer 2100, and measured again with the KAPA Library Quantification kit. A separate single-read 150-cycle Illumina NextSeq 550 flow cell was used to sequence each immunoSEQ 96-well plate. In the source study's methods: Because the immunoSEQ output held only junctional sequences and lacked quality scores, the filtering could not match the filtering applied to full-length reads. Sequences were annotated with PyIR, a Python wrapper for IgBLAST v1.9, using IMGT germline references to assign V/J genes and CDR3. Reads were removed for weak V/J assignments (E-value above 1e-6), missing CDR3, stop codons, out-of-frame junctions, or ambiguous translated residues. A V3J clonotype was defined by an identical inferred V gene, J gene, and CDR3 amino acid sequence. To compute the percentage overlap between repertoires, the number of shared unique clonotypes was divided by the size of the smaller repertoire. Repertoire richness was assessed with RTK rarefaction, the Chao1 estimator, and Recon v2.1 estimates of unobserved clonotypes. Generation probabilities for all TCRbeta clonotypes obtained by the gDNA method from four donors were computed using OLGA. TCRdb's version of the immuneACCESS table is confined to in-frame rearrangements and falls short of the full clone set. An unresolved V gene accounts for under half of the shortfall where checked; the remainder is of unknown origin. V, J and clone size derive from that table, while D and trimming were established from the DNA sequence. The sample includes fewer than 850,000 clones, with 55% to 75% observed a single time. The ten largest clones represent under 2% of the sample.

The receptor was derived from a woman aged 25 to 39 in good health. Sequencing used memory CD4+ T cells sorted from blood. The cell subset or site label of this sample denotes: CD45RA-negative fraction. The rearrangement combines TRBV5-1 with TRBJ2-1; the central 11 bases match TRBD2. The base sequence is TGCGCCAGCACCTTGGGGACTAGCGGCGCCAATGAGCAGTTCTTC. It is translated as CASTLGTSGANEQFF.